These 12 T cell receptor beta chains share one sample of origin, sequenced in a study of shared clonotypes between healthy human individuals. Terminally differentiated effector memory CD45RA+ cells were left out of the naive CD8 fraction, which was CD45RO-negative and positively selected for CCR7. Generated by immunoSEQ multiplex PCR, the TCRdb table keeps only in-frame clones and is missing some. The table records about 820,000 clones, more than 85% of them present only once. The sample comprised naive CD8+ T cells sorted from blood. All receptors derive from a man aged 25 to 40 in good health.

In nucleotides, the CDR3 is TGTGCCAGCAGCTTATTGGAGCGAACTAGCGGGATGGGGGAGACCCAGTACTTC. It is translated as CASSLLERTSGMGETQYF. The chain has TRBV7-9 and TRBJ2-5, with TRBD2 identical over 10 bases. V shed 2 bases and J 5 bases; nucleotides not matched to a gene: 14. The CDR3 has 18 amino acids. Germline-derived CDR1 and CDR2 are SEHNR and FQNEAQ (reference sequence). Supplemented by reference TRBV7-9 and TRBJ2-5, the full variable domain reads DTGVSQNPRHKITKRGQNVTFRCDPISEHNRLYWYRQTLGQGPEFLTYFQNEAQLEKSRLLSDRFSAERPKGSFSTLEIQRTEQGDSAMYLCASSLLERTSGMGETQYFGPGTRLLVL.

The chain employs TRBV11-2 and TRBJ2-3, with D possibly matching TRBD1 (5 bases). CDR1 and CDR2 (germline): SGHAT, FQNNGV. This CDR3 contains 15 residues. Trimming took 5 bases from V and 2 from J, leaving 14 bases between them. The CDR3 DNA reads TGTGCCAGCAGCCGGACCACAGGACCCACAGATACGCAGTATTTT. It specifies CASSRTTGPTDTQYF.

The rearrangement uses TRBV27 and TRBJ1-1, with D possibly being TRBD1 (5 bases). In germline, CDR1 is MNHEY, CDR2 SMNVEV (reference sequence). V was trimmed by 4 bases and J by 9 bases, leaving 24 bases between them. The CDR3 is 16 amino acids. The CDR3 reads CASSWGDLGTGEKAFF. The CDR3 DNA reads as TGTGCCAGCAGTTGGGGGGACCTTGGGACCGGAGAGAAAGCTTTCTTT.

This sequence joins TRBV27 and TRBJ2-3, with no clear D. The germline CDR1 and CDR2 sequences are MNHEY and SMNVEV (reference sequence). Deletions cut 2 bases from V and 3 bases from J, with 9 bases between. The CDR3 spans 14 residues. The CDR3 sequence: CASSLVTLTDTQYF. CDR3 DNA: TGTGCCAGCAGTTTAGTGACGTTGACAGATACGCAGTATTTT.

V usage is TRBV10-3 and J usage is TRBJ2-5; 16 nucleotides agree with TRBD2. The length of the CDR3 is 16 residues. V was pared by 7 bases and J by 7 bases, with 9 bases of the junction left unmatched. Germline CDR1 reads ENHRY; CDR2 reads SYGVKD. The CDR3 spells CAITRTGLAGGVTQYF. The DNA for the CDR3 is TGTGCCATCACCAGAACGGGACTAGCGGGAGGGGTGACCCAGTACTTC.

For this clone: The sample has other DNA sequences that encode this CDR3 too. The rearrangement links TRBV7-9 to TRBJ2-7; D gene unclear. CDR1 SEHNR and CDR2 FQNEAQ come from the germline V gene (reference sequence). Trimming took 0 bases from V and 3 from J, leaving 6 bases between them. The length of the CDR3 is 13 residues. CDR3 amino acids: CASSLASSYEQYF. CDR3 in DNA: TGTGCCAGCAGCTTAGCTTCCAGCTACGAGCAGTACTTC.

The rearrangement links TRBV4-1 to TRBJ1-1, with 9 nucleotides matching TRBD1. The CDR3 loop spans 14 amino acids. Per the germline V gene, CDR1 is MGHRA and CDR2 is YSYEKL. V shed 3 bases and J 4 bases; nucleotides not matched to a gene: 3. The CDR3 region has the DNA TGCGCCAGCAGCCAGACAGGGGGAGGCACTGAAGCTTTCTTT. Protein sequence: CASSQTGGGTEAFF.

DNA for the CDR3: TGTGCCAGCAGCTTAGTATTTCCCACCGGGACCAACGTCCTGACTTTC. Translated: CASSLVFPTGTNVLTF. This rearrangement joins TRBV7-8 to TRBJ2-6, with a possible D match to TRBD2 (5 bases). Germline lookup yields CDR1 SGHVS and CDR2 FQNEAQ. V dropped 1 base and J dropped 8 bases, with 15 bases sitting between them. The CDR3 extends over 16 amino acids.

The J gene is TRBJ2-3, the V gene TRBV2, with 12 bases matching TRBD2. J was trimmed by 6 bases and V by 6 bases; bases with no gene match: 7. There are 15 residues in the CDR3. Germline CDR1 SNHLY, CDR2 FYNNEI. Here the CDR3 DNA reads TGTGCCAGCAGCGATCTAGCGGGAGGGCCGGATACGCAGTATTTT. Protein product: CASSDLAGGPDTQYF.

V usage is TRBV5-1 and J usage is TRBJ2-1; 10 positions agree with TRBD1. Germline trimming cut 4 bases from V and 8 bases from J; bases unmatched to any gene: 9. The CDR3 is made up of 15 amino acids. CDR1 is SGHRS and CDR2 is YFSETQ in the germline V gene. Here the CDR3 DNA reads TGCGCCAGCAGCACCGACAGGGGGCGCTTGGATGAGCAGTTCTTC. It is translated as CASSTDRGRLDEQFF.

This chain connects TRBV27 to TRBJ2-1; no reliable D call. The CDR3 sequence is 14 residues long. Trimming shortened V by 4 bases and J by 3 bases, and 10 bases separated the two germline ends. Looked up from germline, CDR1 is MNHEY and CDR2 is SMNVEV (reference sequence). CDR3 protein: CASSSKADYNEQFF. The CDR3 DNA sequence: TGTGCCAGCAGTTCTAAGGCGGACTACAATGAGCAGTTCTTC.

This rearrangement joins TRBV14 to TRBJ2-1; 11 bases line up with TRBD1. Trimming at V came to 7 bases and at J to 10 bases, leaving 6 bases not matched to a gene. CDR3 size: 13 residues. Germline V lookup: CDR1 SGHDN, CDR2 FVKESK. CDR3 coding DNA: TGTGCCAGCACAGGACAGGGGGCTAGAGAGCAGTTCTTC. Translation: CASTGQGAREQFF.